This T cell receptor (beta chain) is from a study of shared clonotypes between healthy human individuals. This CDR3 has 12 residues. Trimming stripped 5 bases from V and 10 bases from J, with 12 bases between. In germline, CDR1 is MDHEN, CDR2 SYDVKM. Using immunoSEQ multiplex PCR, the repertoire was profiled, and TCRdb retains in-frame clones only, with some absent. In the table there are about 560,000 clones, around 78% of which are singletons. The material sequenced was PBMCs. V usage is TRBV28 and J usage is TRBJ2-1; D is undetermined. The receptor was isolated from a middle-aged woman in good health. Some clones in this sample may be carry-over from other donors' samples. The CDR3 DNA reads TGTGCCAGCAGTGTACCAGGAGTAGAGCAGTTCTTC. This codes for CASSVPGVEQFF.